Sequencing of this T cell receptor (beta chain) was carried out in a study of T cells in Graves' hyperthyroidism and ophthalmopathy. Study-level results: Most expanded thyroid clonotypes above 0.001 also appeared in blood.

The CDR3 regions of TCR beta were amplified from RNA transcripts. A first-round RT-PCR of the TCR CDR3 used the HTBI primer set. TCRdb re-called the multiplex PCR reads with MiXCR, one entry per CDR3 protein. The sample includes about 600,000 distinct CDR3 sequences, 13% to 15% of them seen just once. Germline CDR1 is MDHEN and CDR2 is SYDVKM. This CDR3 has 15 residues. Trimming stripped 7 bases from V and 3 bases from J, with 15 bases between. This clonotype has more than one count but fewer than ten. No antigen is known for it. This chain links TRBV28 with TRBJ1-4; a possible D gene is TRBD1 (5 bases). Sequencing input: blood. The clonotype comes from a woman between 50 and 59 years old with Graves' ophthalmopathy. The chain's CDR3 is CASKRGGGANEKLFF. DNA of the CDR3: TGTGCCAGCAAAAGGGGCGGGGGGGCTAATGAAAAACTGTTTTTT.